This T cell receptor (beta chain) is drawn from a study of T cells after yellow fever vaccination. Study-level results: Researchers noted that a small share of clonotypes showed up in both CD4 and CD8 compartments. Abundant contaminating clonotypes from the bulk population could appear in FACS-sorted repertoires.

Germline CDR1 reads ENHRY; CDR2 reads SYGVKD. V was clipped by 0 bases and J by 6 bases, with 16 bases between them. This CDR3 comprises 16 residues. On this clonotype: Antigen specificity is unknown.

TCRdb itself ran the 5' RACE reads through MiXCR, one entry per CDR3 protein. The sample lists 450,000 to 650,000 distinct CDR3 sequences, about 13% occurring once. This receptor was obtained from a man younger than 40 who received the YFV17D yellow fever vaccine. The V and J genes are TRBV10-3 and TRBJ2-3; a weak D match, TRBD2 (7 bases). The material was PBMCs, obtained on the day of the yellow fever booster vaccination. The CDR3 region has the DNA TGTGCCATCAGTGAGTCGGGGGCGGGAGCGGGGGATACGCAGTATTTT. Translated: CAISESGAGAGDTQYF.